This record covers a single T cell receptor beta chain. Its antigen remains unknown. These data come from a study of cytomegalovirus exposure and HLA in healthy donors. Study background: The 95 to 150 validation repertoires used the same platform as the 650 to 750 first-cohort repertoires, a later analysis reported. Whole-study findings and limits: Reports indicated that the classifier achieved high specificity and sensitivity in diagnosing cytomegalovirus status. In the roughly 120 validation repertoires, a later analysis found that first-cohort TCR clusters tended to co-occur.

Trimming stripped 4 bases from V and 3 bases from J, with 19 bases between. The CDR3 sequence is 16 residues long. CDR1 MNHNS and CDR2 SASEGT come from the germline V gene. The data were produced by immunoSEQ multiplex PCR, yet TCRdb's version contains in-frame clones alone and is incomplete. The sample contains over 110,000 clones, approximately 87% of which appear only once. The chain combines TRBV6-1 with TRBJ2-7; tentative D call: TRBD1 (5 bases). The specimen sequenced was PBMCs. The sequence derives from a man aged 18 to 29 in good health and CMV-seronegative. The CDR3 DNA is TGTGCCAGCAGTGGGATGACAGACCATCACCTCTACGAGCAGTACTTC. Translated: CASSGMTDHHLYEQYF.